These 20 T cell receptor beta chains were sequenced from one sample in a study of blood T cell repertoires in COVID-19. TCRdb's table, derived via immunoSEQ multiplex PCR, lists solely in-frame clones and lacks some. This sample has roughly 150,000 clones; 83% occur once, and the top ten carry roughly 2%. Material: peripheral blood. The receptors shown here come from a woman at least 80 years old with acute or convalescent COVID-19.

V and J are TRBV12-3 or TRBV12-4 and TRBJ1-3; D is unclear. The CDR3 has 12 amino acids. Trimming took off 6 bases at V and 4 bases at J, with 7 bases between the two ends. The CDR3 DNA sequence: TGTGCCAGCAGGGCCCCGGGAAACACCATATATTTT. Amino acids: CASRAPGNTIYF.

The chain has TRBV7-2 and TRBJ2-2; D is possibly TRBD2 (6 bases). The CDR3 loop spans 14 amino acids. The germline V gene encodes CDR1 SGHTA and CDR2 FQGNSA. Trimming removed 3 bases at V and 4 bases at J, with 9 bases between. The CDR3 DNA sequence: TGTGCCAGCAGCTTTGAGACTAGCACCGGGGAGCTGTTTTTT. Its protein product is CASSFETSTGELFF.

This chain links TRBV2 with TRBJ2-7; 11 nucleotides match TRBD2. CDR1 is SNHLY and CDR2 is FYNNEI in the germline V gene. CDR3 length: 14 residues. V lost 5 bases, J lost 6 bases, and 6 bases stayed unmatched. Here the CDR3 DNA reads TGTGCCAGCAGTTATAGCGGGAGGGCCGGCGAGCAGTACTTC. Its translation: CASSYSGRAGEQYF.

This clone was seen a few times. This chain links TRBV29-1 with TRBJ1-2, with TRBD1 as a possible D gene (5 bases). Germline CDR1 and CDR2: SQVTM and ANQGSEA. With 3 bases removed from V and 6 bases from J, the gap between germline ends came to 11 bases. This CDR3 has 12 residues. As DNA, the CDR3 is TGCAGCGTTGACCCAGGGCTGGATGGCTACACCTTC. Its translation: CSVDPGLDGYTF. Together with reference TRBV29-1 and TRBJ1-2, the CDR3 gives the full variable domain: SAVISQKPSRDICQRGTSLTIQCQVDSQVTMMFWYRQQPGQSLTLIATANQGSEATYESGFVIDKFPISRPNLTFSTLTVSNMSPEDSSIYLCSVDPGLDGYTFGSGTRLTVV.

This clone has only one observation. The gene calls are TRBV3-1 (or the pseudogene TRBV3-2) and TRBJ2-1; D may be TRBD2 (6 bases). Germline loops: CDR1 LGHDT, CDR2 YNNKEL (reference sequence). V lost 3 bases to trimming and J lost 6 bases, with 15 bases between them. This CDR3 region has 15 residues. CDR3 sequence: CASSQGLSLRNEQFF. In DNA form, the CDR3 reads TGTGCCAGCAGCCAGGGACTCTCACTACGCAATGAGCAGTTCTTC.

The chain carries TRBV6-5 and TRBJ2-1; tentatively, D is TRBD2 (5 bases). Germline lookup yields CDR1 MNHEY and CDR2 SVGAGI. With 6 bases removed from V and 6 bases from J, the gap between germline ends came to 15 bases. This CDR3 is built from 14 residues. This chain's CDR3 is CASSLTRSGNEQFF. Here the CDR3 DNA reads TGTGCCAGCAGCCTCACTAGATCGGGCAATGAGCAGTTCTTC.

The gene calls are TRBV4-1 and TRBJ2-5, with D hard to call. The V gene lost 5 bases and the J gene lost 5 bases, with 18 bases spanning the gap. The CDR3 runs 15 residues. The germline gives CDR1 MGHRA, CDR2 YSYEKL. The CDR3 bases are TGCGCCAGCAGCGCTATCGCTCAAATGAGGGAGACCCAGTACTTC. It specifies CASSAIAQMRETQYF.

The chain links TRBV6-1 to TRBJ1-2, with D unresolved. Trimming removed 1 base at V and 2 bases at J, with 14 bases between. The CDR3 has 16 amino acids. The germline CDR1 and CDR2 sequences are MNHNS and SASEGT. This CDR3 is CASSEEAEVTNYGYTF. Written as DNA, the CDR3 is TGTGCCAGCAGTGAAGAAGCCGAGGTGACCAACTATGGCTACACCTTC.

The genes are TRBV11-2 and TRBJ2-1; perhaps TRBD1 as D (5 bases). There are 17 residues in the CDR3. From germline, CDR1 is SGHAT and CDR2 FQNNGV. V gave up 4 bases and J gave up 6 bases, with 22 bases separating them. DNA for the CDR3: TGTGCCAGCAGCTCCCCACGCCGGACAAAGATGAGCAATGAGCAGTTCTTC. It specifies CASSSPRRTKMSNEQFF.

The CDR3 DNA is TGTGCCTGGAGTGACGGGACAGGGATGGCACTAGCCAAAAACATTCAGTACTTC. Its protein is CAWSDGTGMALAKNIQYF. The rearrangement links TRBV30 to TRBJ2-4, with TRBD1 matching over 9 bases. This CDR3 is built from 18 residues. Germline V gene lookup returns CDR1 GTSNPN and CDR2 SVGIG (reference sequence). J was trimmed by 0 bases and V by 1 base; bases with no gene match: 10. The full variable domain, completed using reference TRBV30 and TRBJ2-4, is SQTIHQWPATLVQPVGSPLSLECTVEGTSNPNLYWYRQAAGRGLQLLFYSVGIGQISSEVPQNLSASRPQDRQFILSSKKLLLSDSGFYLCAWSDGTGMALAKNIQYFGAGTRLSVL.

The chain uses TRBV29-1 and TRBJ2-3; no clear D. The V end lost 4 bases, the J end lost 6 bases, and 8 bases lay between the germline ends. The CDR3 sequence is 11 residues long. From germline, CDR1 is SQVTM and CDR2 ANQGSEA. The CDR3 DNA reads TGCAGCGTTGTTCCTGTGGATACGCAGTATTTT. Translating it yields CSVVPVDTQYF.

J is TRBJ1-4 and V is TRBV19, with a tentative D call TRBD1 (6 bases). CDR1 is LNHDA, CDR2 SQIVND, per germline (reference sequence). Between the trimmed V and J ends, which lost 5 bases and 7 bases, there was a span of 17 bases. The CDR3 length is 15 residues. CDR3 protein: CASSVQGGVREKLFF. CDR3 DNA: TGTGCCAGTAGTGTACAGGGTGGTGTTCGTGAAAAACTGTTTTTT.

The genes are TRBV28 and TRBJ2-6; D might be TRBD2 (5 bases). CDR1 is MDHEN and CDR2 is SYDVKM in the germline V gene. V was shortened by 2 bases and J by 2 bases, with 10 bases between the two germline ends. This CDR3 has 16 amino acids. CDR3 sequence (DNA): TGTGCCAGCAGTTTAGATTTCGGGGCTGGGGCCAACGTCCTGACTTTC. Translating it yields CASSLDFGAGANVLTF.

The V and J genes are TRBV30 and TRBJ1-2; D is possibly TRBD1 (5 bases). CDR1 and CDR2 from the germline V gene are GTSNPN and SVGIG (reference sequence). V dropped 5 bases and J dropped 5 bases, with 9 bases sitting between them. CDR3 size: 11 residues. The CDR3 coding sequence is TGTGCCTGGGGGGGAGGTTATGGCTACACCTTC. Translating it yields CAWGGGYGYTF.

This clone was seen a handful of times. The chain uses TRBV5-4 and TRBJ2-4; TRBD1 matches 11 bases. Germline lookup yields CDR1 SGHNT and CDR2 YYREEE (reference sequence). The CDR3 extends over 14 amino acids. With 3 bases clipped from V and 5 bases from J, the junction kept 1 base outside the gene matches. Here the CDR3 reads CASSSGQGENIQYF. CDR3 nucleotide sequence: TGTGCCAGCAGCTCGGGACAGGGGGAAAACATTCAGTACTTC.

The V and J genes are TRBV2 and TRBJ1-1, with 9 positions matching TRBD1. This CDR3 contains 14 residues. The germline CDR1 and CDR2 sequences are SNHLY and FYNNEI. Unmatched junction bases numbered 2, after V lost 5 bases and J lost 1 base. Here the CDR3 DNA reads TGTGCCAGCAGTCGGACAGGGGAGAACACTGAAGCTTTCTTT. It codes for CASSRTGENTEAFF. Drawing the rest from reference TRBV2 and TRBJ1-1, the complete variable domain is EPEVTQTPSHQVTQMGQEVILRCVPISNHLYFYWYRQILGQKVEFLVSFYNNEISEKSEIFDDQFSVERPDGSNFTLKIRSTKLEDSAMYFCASSRTGENTEAFFGQGTRLTVV.

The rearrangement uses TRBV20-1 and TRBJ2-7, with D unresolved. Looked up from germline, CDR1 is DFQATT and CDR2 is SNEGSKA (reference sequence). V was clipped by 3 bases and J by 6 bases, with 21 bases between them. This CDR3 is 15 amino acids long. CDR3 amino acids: CSASEAGGYPFEQYF. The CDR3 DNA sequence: TGCAGTGCTAGTGAGGCCGGCGGCTACCCTTTCGAGCAGTACTTC.

In DNA, the CDR3 is TGTGCCAGCAGCCCAGGGATGGGGTCCGAGCAGTACTTC. Amino acid sequence: CASSPGMGSEQYF. The chain links TRBV5-8 to TRBJ2-7, with a weak D call TRBD1 (5 bases). The CDR3 covers 13 residues. Trimming removed 4 bases from V and 6 bases from J, with 14 bases in between. Germline-derived CDR1 and CDR2 are SGHTS and YDEGEE. The whole variable domain, filled in from reference TRBV5-8 and TRBJ2-7, reads EAGVTQSPTHLIKTRGQQATLRCSPISGHTSVYWYQQALGLGLQFLLWYDEGEERNRGNFPPRFSGRQFPNYSSELNVNALELEDSALYLCASSPGMGSEQYFGPGTRLTVT.

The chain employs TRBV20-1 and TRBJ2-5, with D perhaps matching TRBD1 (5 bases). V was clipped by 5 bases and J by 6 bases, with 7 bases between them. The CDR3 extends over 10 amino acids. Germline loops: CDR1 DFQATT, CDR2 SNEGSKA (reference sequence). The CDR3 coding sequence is TGCAGTGCTGTGGACAAGACCCAGTACTTC. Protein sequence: CSAVDKTQYF.

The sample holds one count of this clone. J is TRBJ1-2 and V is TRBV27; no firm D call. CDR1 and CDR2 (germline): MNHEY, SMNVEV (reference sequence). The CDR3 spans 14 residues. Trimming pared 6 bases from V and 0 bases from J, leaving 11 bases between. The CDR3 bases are TGTGCCAGCAGCCGAATCGGGACTAACTATGGCTACACCTTC. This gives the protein CASSRIGTNYGYTF.